This is a list of T cell receptor beta chains from one sample in a study of blood T cell repertoires in COVID-19. Libraries were prepared by immunoSEQ multiplex PCR; TCRdb keeps only in-frame clonotypes and omits some of them. This table holds around 100,000 clones, around four fifths found once. Sequencing was done on a sample of peripheral blood. The receptors here all came from a man aged 50 or older with active or convalescent COVID-19. CDR3s include the opening cysteine and the closing phenylalanine or tryptophan. The order of the fields is clone size, D gene, V gene, J gene, CDR3 DNA, CDR3 protein. A D gene is named only where the DNA matches it firmly. A row's size may be missing; if present it is once, few, many or a size class.

clone_size: -
d_call: TRBD1
v_call: TRBV2
j_call: TRBJ1-4
cdr3_nt: TGTGCCAGCAGGGGAACACAGGGGACGGGAGAAAAACTGTTTTTT
cdr3_aa: CASRGTQGTGEKLFF

clone_size: -
d_call: -
v_call: TRBV11-3
j_call: TRBJ1-5
cdr3_nt: TGTGCCAGCAGTGGAGGGGCAAGTCAGCCCCAGCATTTT
cdr3_aa: CASSGGASQPQHF

clone_size: -
d_call: TRBD2
v_call: TRBV2
j_call: TRBJ2-5
cdr3_nt: TGTGCCAGCAGTGAAGACGGACTAGTCAAAGAGACCCAGTACTTC
cdr3_aa: CASSEDGLVKETQYF

clone_size: -
d_call: TRBD2
v_call: TRBV11-3
j_call: TRBJ2-2
cdr3_nt: TGTGCCAGCAGCCCCGGGGAGGGACTAGCGGGAGATCCCGGGGAGCTGTTTTTT
cdr3_aa: CASSPGEGLAGDPGELFF

clone_size: -
d_call: -
v_call: TRBV7-2
j_call: TRBJ2-2
cdr3_nt: TGTGCCAGCAGCTTAGTGACTAGTATGACCGGGGAGCTGTTTTTT
cdr3_aa: CASSLVTSMTGELFF

clone_size: -
d_call: -
v_call: TRBV6-5
j_call: TRBJ1-2
cdr3_nt: TGTGCCAGCACCCGGACCCAGGGAATCTATGGCTACACCTTC
cdr3_aa: CASTRTQGIYGYTF

clone_size: -
d_call: TRBD1
v_call: TRBV27
j_call: TRBJ2-1
cdr3_nt: TGTGCCAGCAGCCGACAGGGGGGCAATGAGCAGTTCTTC
cdr3_aa: CASSRQGGNEQFF

clone_size: medium-sized
d_call: TRBD1
v_call: TRBV5-4
j_call: TRBJ2-7
cdr3_nt: TGTGCCAGCAGCTTGGCCGGGACAGGTTTTCGGTACGAGCAGTACTTC
cdr3_aa: CASSLAGTGFRYEQYF

clone_size: -
d_call: -
v_call: TRBV10-3
j_call: TRBJ1-5
cdr3_nt: TGTGCCATCAGTGACTCGCCGGGGGACAATCAGCCCCAGCATTTT
cdr3_aa: CAISDSPGDNQPQHF

clone_size: -
d_call: -
v_call: TRBV2
j_call: TRBJ1-5
cdr3_nt: TGTGCCAGCACTTCTGAGGGAGGCCGAAGCAATCAGCCCCAGCATTTT
cdr3_aa: CASTSEGGRSNQPQHF

clone_size: -
d_call: TRBD1
v_call: TRBV5-1
j_call: TRBJ1-5
cdr3_nt: TGCGCCAGCAGCGAGGGACAGGTCAATCAGCCCCAGCATTTT
cdr3_aa: CASSEGQVNQPQHF

clone_size: few
d_call: -
v_call: TRBV6-5
j_call: TRBJ2-7
cdr3_nt: TGTGCCAGCAGGGACATTTCCATCTACGAGCAGTACTTC
cdr3_aa: CASRDISIYEQYF

clone_size: -
d_call: TRBD1
v_call: TRBV29-1
j_call: TRBJ2-7
cdr3_nt: TGCAGCGTTGGACAGGGGGCAGGCGAGCAGTACTTC
cdr3_aa: CSVGQGAGEQYF

clone_size: once
d_call: TRBD2
v_call: TRBV9
j_call: TRBJ2-3
cdr3_nt: TGTGCCAGCAGCGTAGATCCGGGAGGGCGGTCAGATACGCAGTATTTT
cdr3_aa: CASSVDPGGRSDTQYF

clone_size: -
d_call: -
v_call: TRBV5-1
j_call: TRBJ2-1
cdr3_nt: TGCGCCAGCAGCACGCAGGGAAGCTCCTACAATGAGCAGTTCTTC
cdr3_aa: CASSTQGSSYNEQFF

clone_size: -
d_call: TRBD2
v_call: TRBV5-1
j_call: TRBJ2-7
cdr3_nt: TGCGCCAGCAGCTTGGGACTAGCCCACGAGCAGTACTTC
cdr3_aa: CASSLGLAHEQYF

clone_size: -
d_call: -
v_call: TRBV27
j_call: TRBJ1-4
cdr3_nt: TGTGCCAGCAGTTTACAGTATGCAACTAATGAAAAACTGTTTTTT
cdr3_aa: CASSLQYATNEKLFF

clone_size: -
d_call: -
v_call: TRBV10-2
j_call: TRBJ1-1
cdr3_nt: TGCGCCAGCAGTGAGCTGATTGGACAGAGCACTGAAGCTTTCTTT
cdr3_aa: CASSELIGQSTEAFF

clone_size: -
d_call: -
v_call: TRBV7-6
j_call: TRBJ2-3
cdr3_nt: TGTGCCAGCAGCTTCGAGAGTACAGATACGCAGTATTTT
cdr3_aa: CASSFESTDTQYF

clone_size: few
d_call: -
v_call: TRBV5-1
j_call: TRBJ2-7
cdr3_nt: TGCGCCAGCAGCTTGGTAGGGCAGGGTATCGACGAGCAGTACTTC
cdr3_aa: CASSLVGQGIDEQYF

clone_size: -
d_call: TRBD1
v_call: TRBV5-1
j_call: TRBJ1-5
cdr3_nt: TGCGCCAGCAGCTCCCAAGACAGGGGAAGAGATCAGCCCCAGCATTTT
cdr3_aa: CASSSQDRGRDQPQHF

clone_size: -
d_call: -
v_call: TRBV6-2/TRBV6-3
j_call: TRBJ2-5
cdr3_nt: TGTGCCAGCAGTTACATACCCACAGGAAGGCGGGGAGAGACCCAGTACTTC
cdr3_aa: CASSYIPTGRRGETQYF

clone_size: -
d_call: -
v_call: TRBV24-1
j_call: TRBJ2-3
cdr3_nt: TGTGCCACCAGTGATTTGACAGTGGGGGCCACAGATACGCAGTATTTT
cdr3_aa: CATSDLTVGATDTQYF

clone_size: -
d_call: -
v_call: TRBV10-2
j_call: TRBJ1-5
cdr3_nt: TGCGCCAGCAGTGATGGCCGGGGCAATCAGCCCCAGCATTTT
cdr3_aa: CASSDGRGNQPQHF

clone_size: -
d_call: -
v_call: TRBV10-2
j_call: TRBJ2-3
cdr3_nt: TGCGCCAGCAGTGAGTCGATAGGGGTTGACACAGATACGCAGTATTTT
cdr3_aa: CASSESIGVDTDTQYF

clone_size: -
d_call: -
v_call: TRBV29-1
j_call: TRBJ2-1
cdr3_nt: TGCAGCGTTTGGATCGGGACAGAGCAGTTCTTC
cdr3_aa: CSVWIGTEQFF

clone_size: once
d_call: -
v_call: TRBV12-5
j_call: TRBJ2-3
cdr3_nt: TGTGCTAGTGGTCAGGGACTGGAGGAACGAGATACGCAGTATTTT
cdr3_aa: CASGQGLEERDTQYF

clone_size: -
d_call: -
v_call: TRBV2
j_call: TRBJ2-5
cdr3_nt: TGTGCCACCCGAATCGACATCACCGAGACCCAGTACTTC
cdr3_aa: CATRIDITETQYF

clone_size: -
d_call: TRBD1
v_call: TRBV7-2
j_call: TRBJ2-7
cdr3_nt: TGTGCCAGCAGTTACACCGGGACAGGGGCCTACGAGCAGTACTTC
cdr3_aa: CASSYTGTGAYEQYF

clone_size: few
d_call: -
v_call: TRBV30
j_call: TRBJ1-2
cdr3_nt: TGTGCCTGGAGTCTTACCGGGAGGCCCTACGGCTACACCTTC
cdr3_aa: CAWSLTGRPYGYTF

clone_size: -
d_call: TRBD2
v_call: TRBV14
j_call: TRBJ2-5
cdr3_nt: TGTGCCAGCAGCCAAGAGGGAGGGGTGACCCAGTACTTC
cdr3_aa: CASSQEGGVTQYF

clone_size: -
d_call: -
v_call: TRBV7-2
j_call: TRBJ2-3
cdr3_nt: TGTGCCAGCAGCTTTAGAGATACGCAGTATTTT
cdr3_aa: CASSFRDTQYF

clone_size: -
d_call: TRBD2
v_call: TRBV19
j_call: TRBJ2-7
cdr3_nt: TGTGCCAGTAGTTCCCCACTAGCGGGAGCCTACGAGCAGTACTTC
cdr3_aa: CASSSPLAGAYEQYF

clone_size: -
d_call: TRBD2
v_call: TRBV5-5
j_call: TRBJ2-1
cdr3_nt: TGTGCCAGCAGCTCGGGACTAGCGGGAATGGAACAGTTCTTC
cdr3_aa: CASSSGLAGMEQFF

clone_size: -
d_call: -
v_call: TRBV6-6
j_call: TRBJ1-2
cdr3_nt: TGTGCCAGCAGTCTTATCGAGTTACAGGGTGTATTGGATGGCTACACCTTC
cdr3_aa: CASSLIELQGVLDGYTF

clone_size: -
d_call: TRBD1
v_call: TRBV7-9
j_call: TRBJ1-1
cdr3_nt: TGTGCCAGCAGCTACTGGACAGGGATCACTGAAGCTTTCTTT
cdr3_aa: CASSYWTGITEAFF

clone_size: -
d_call: -
v_call: TRBV21-1
j_call: TRBJ2-1
cdr3_nt: TGTGCCAGCAGCAAAGGACTAGCGGGAGATTACTCCTACAATGAGCAGTTCTTC
cdr3_aa: CASSKGLAGDYSYNEQFF

clone_size: -
d_call: TRBD2
v_call: TRBV5-4
j_call: TRBJ2-1
cdr3_nt: TGTGCCAGCAGCTTGTCGGGGGAGGGCCTCAATGAGCAGTTCTTC
cdr3_aa: CASSLSGEGLNEQFF

clone_size: -
d_call: -
v_call: TRBV11-2
j_call: TRBJ2-1
cdr3_nt: TGTGCCAGCAGCTTAGCTGGGGCCAATGAGCAGTTCTTC
cdr3_aa: CASSLAGANEQFF

clone_size: -
d_call: TRBD1
v_call: TRBV6-5
j_call: TRBJ1-5
cdr3_nt: TGTGCCAGCAGTTACTCGAACAGGGGTGATCAGCCCCAGCATTTT
cdr3_aa: CASSYSNRGDQPQHF

clone_size: -
d_call: -
v_call: TRBV28
j_call: TRBJ1-2
cdr3_nt: TGTGCCAGTCTCCCGACGAAGGGGCTTGGCTACACCTTC
cdr3_aa: CASLPTKGLGYTF

clone_size: -
d_call: -
v_call: TRBV15
j_call: TRBJ1-5
cdr3_nt: TGTGCCACCAGCAGAGATCTACGAGAGCCCCAGCATTTT
cdr3_aa: CATSRDLREPQHF

clone_size: -
d_call: -
v_call: TRBV11-1
j_call: TRBJ1-2
cdr3_nt: TGTGCCAGCAGCTCGGACAGATTCTATGGCTACACCTTC
cdr3_aa: CASSSDRFYGYTF

clone_size: once
d_call: TRBD1
v_call: TRBV11-3
j_call: TRBJ2-3
cdr3_nt: TGTGCCAGCAGCTTAAAGGTCGGGACAGGGGGTACGTTAGGGCAGTATTTT
cdr3_aa: CASSLKVGTGGTLGQYF

clone_size: -
d_call: -
v_call: TRBV3-1/TRBV3-2
j_call: TRBJ2-7
cdr3_nt: TGTGCCAGCAGCCAAGAGATTATAGCGGACCCCTACGAGCAGTACTTC
cdr3_aa: CASSQEIIADPYEQYF

clone_size: -
d_call: -
v_call: TRBV5-6
j_call: TRBJ1-2
cdr3_nt: TGTGCCAGCAGCTCGATTCGACAGCCCAGCTATGGCTACACCTTC
cdr3_aa: CASSSIRQPSYGYTF

clone_size: -
d_call: TRBD1
v_call: TRBV18
j_call: TRBJ1-5
cdr3_nt: TGTGCCAGCTCAGAGACAGGGAATCAGCCCCAGCATTTT
cdr3_aa: CASSETGNQPQHF

clone_size: -
d_call: -
v_call: TRBV5-1
j_call: TRBJ2-1
cdr3_nt: TGCGCCAGCAGCTTGTTGGGGGACGGGAGTGAGCAGTTCTTC
cdr3_aa: CASSLLGDGSEQFF

clone_size: -
d_call: -
v_call: TRBV30
j_call: TRBJ2-5
cdr3_nt: TGTGCCTGGAGTGTTACTAGGAGTCAAGAGACCCAGTACTTC
cdr3_aa: CAWSVTRSQETQYF

clone_size: -
d_call: TRBD1
v_call: TRBV5-1
j_call: TRBJ2-7
cdr3_nt: TGCGCCAGCAGCCCAGGACAGGACTACGAGCAGTACTTC
cdr3_aa: CASSPGQDYEQYF

clone_size: -
d_call: TRBD2
v_call: TRBV9
j_call: TRBJ2-3
cdr3_nt: TGTGCCAGCAGCGCCCGAACTAGCGGGAGATTCACAGATACGCAGTATTTT
cdr3_aa: CASSARTSGRFTDTQYF

clone_size: -
d_call: -
v_call: TRBV5-6
j_call: TRBJ2-7
cdr3_nt: TGTGCCAGCAGCTTCCACTACGAGCAGTACTTC
cdr3_aa: CASSFHYEQYF

clone_size: -
d_call: TRBD1
v_call: TRBV7-9
j_call: TRBJ1-5
cdr3_nt: TGTGCCAGCAGCGGTCCGGGACAGGGAAACGCGCCCCAGCATTTT
cdr3_aa: CASSGPGQGNAPQHF

clone_size: -
d_call: -
v_call: TRBV6-5
j_call: TRBJ1-6
cdr3_nt: TGTGCCAGCAGCAGGGACACCAAGAATTCACCCCTCCACTTT
cdr3_aa: CASSRDTKNSPLHF

clone_size: few
d_call: -
v_call: TRBV7-6
j_call: TRBJ2-5
cdr3_nt: TGTGCCAGCAGCCGTGGACAGATCCAGGGTGTGACCCAGTACTTC
cdr3_aa: CASSRGQIQGVTQYF